The 15 T cell receptor beta chains reported below all come from one sample, sequenced in a study of tumor and adjacent non-tumor tissue in lung cancer. A modified ARM-PCR protocol with three rounds of nested PCR amplified TCRbeta. TCRdb called the multiplex PCR reads again in MiXCR, with one record for every CDR3 protein. The sample carries some 120,000 distinct CDR3 sequences, about 66% recorded once. No cell sorting was done before RNA was extracted from the tissue. What was sequenced was lung tumor tissue. These receptors all stem from a man between 25 and 39 years old with non-small cell lung cancer.

Comment on this clonotype: Its ends do not fully match the called genes, so a read error is possible. This rearrangement joins TRBV4-1 to TRBJ1-2; maybe TRBD1 (5 bases). The CDR3 runs to 14 residues. Germline lookup yields CDR1 MGHRA and CDR2 YSYEKL. In nucleotides, the CDR3 is TGCGCCGGCAGCCAAGATATGGGACTCTATGGCTACACCTTC. It codes for CAGSQDMGLYGYTF.

The count of this clonotype is one. A junction boundary mismatches the germline segment, possibly from a read error. The chain carries TRBV20-1 and TRBJ2-5, with D tentatively TRBD2 (5 bases). Per germline, CDR1 DFQATT and CDR2 SNEGSKA (reference sequence). The CDR3 length is 14 residues. The DNA of the CDR3 is TGCAATGCTAAAAGCGGCGGTGCGCAAGAGACCCAGTACTTC. This encodes CNAKSGGAQETQYF.

Worth noting for this clonotype: A much larger clonotype is one base distant, so this may be a read error. The V and J genes are TRBV7-9 and TRBJ1-1; D not certain. Trimming stripped 8 bases from V and 8 bases from J, with 18 bases between. This CDR3 is 13 amino acids long. Germline lookup yields CDR1 SEHNR and CDR2 FQNEAQ (reference sequence). For the CDR3, the DNA is TGTGCCAGCTGCCGGATCGGGCAGCCCGAAGCTTTCTTT. It encodes CASCRIGQPEAFF.

About this clonotype: Lacking the conserved final phenylalanine or tryptophan, this CDR3 likely reflects a read error. The V and J genes are TRBV5-6 and TRBJ1-2; D remains unclear. Germline CDR1 and CDR2: SGHDT and YYEEEE. This CDR3 has 15 residues. This chain's CDR3 is CASNLDPGTDYGYTL. Written as DNA, the CDR3 is TGTGCCAGCAACTTGGATCCGGGAACTGACTATGGCTACACCTTG.

Note on this clonotype: A much larger clone sits a single nucleotide away, making a read error possible. V and J are TRBV6-2 or TRBV6-3 and TRBJ1-1, with 7 bases identical to TRBD1. Germline assignment: CDR1 MNHEY and CDR2 SVGEGT. The V segment lost 6 bases and the J segment 5 bases; nucleotides outside the gene matches: 6. The CDR3 consists of 13 residues. The CDR3 DNA reads TGTGCCAGCAGACGGGACAGCCGGACTGAAGCTTTCTTT. Protein: CASRRDSRTEAFF.

This clonotype was recorded at least ten times. The chain combines TRBV12-3 or TRBV12-4 with TRBJ1-6; 10 nucleotides match TRBD1. The CDR3 is made up of 17 amino acids. J lost 1 base, V lost 6 bases, and 6 bases had no gene match. The CDR3 protein is CASSPGQGGSYNSPLHF. The CDR3 DNA sequence: TGTGCCAGCAGCCCCGGACAGGGGGGATCCTATAATTCACCCCTCCACTTT.

With regard to this clonotype: The junction shows a germline mismatch at one end, possibly a read error. This chain joins TRBV29-1 and TRBJ2-1; D possibly uses TRBD1 or TRBD2 (6 bases each). Germline CDR1 reads SQVTM; CDR2 reads ANQGSEA. The CDR3 extends over 14 amino acids. CDR3 loop: CSAGGGLQHNEHFF. The CDR3 DNA follows: TGTAGCGCCGGAGGGGGGCTTCAACACAATGAGCACTTCTTC.

A few counts support this clonotype. This may stem from a read error, because a much larger clone lies one nucleotide away. The chain is built from TRBV5-6 and TRBJ2-1; a possible D gene is TRBD2 (6 bases). V lost 3 bases and J lost 9, with 13 bases in between. The CDR3 runs 13 residues. The germline V gene has CDR1 SGHDT and CDR2 YYEEEE. CDR3 bases: TGTGCCAGCAGCTCAAGACTAGACAGTGAGCAGTTCTTC. Its translation: CASSSRLDSEQFF.

Points on this clonotype: It may be a read error: a sequence one base away is much more abundant. The gene calls are TRBV20-1 and TRBJ2-2; 9 bases match TRBD1. The V segment lost 7 bases and the J segment 2 bases; nucleotides outside the gene matches: 8. CDR1 and CDR2 from the germline V gene are DFQATT and SNEGSKA (reference sequence). The CDR3 runs 15 residues. The CDR3 nucleotides are TGCAGTGTTCTGGACAGGGGACTAAACACCGGGGAGCTGTTTTTT. It encodes CSVLDRGLNTGELFF.

The chain is built from TRBV10-3 and TRBJ2-2, with 10 nucleotides matching TRBD2. The V segment lost 10 bases and the J segment 7 bases; nucleotides outside the gene matches: 18. This CDR3 has 17 residues. Germline assignment: CDR1 ENHRY and CDR2 SYGVKD. The DNA for the CDR3 is TGTGCCACCAAATACGGCCTAGCGGGAGACCCGAGCGGGGAGCTGTTTTTT. As protein: CATKYGLAGDPSGELFF.

This clonotype was counted at least ten times. V is TRBV12-3 or TRBV12-4 and J is TRBJ2-5; possibly TRBD1 for D (5 bases). V was trimmed by 5 bases and J by 1 base, leaving 11 bases between them. This CDR3 region has 14 residues. The CDR3 nucleotides read TGTGCCAGCAGTCTACAGGAGACCCAAGAGACCCAGTACTTC. It codes for CASSLQETQETQYF.

Worth noting for this clonotype: The conserved final phenylalanine or tryptophan is absent from the CDR3, which likely points to a read error. The rearrangement uses TRBV4-3 and TRBJ1-6; D gene unclear. Germline V gene data show CDR1 as LGHNA and CDR2 as YSLEER. The CDR3 totals 16 residues. CDR3 coding DNA: TGCGCCAGCAGTCAAGATCCAAAAGGGATGTCATCACCCCTCCACCTT. Its protein product is CASSQDPKGMSSPLHL.

There are many counts of this clonotype. This chain connects TRBV6-6 to TRBJ1-1; TRBD1 matches 7 bases. V was pared by 6 bases and J by 3 bases, with 4 bases of the junction left unmatched. The CDR3 loop spans 13 amino acids. Germline CDR1 and CDR2: MNHNY and SVGAGI (reference sequence). The CDR3 DNA reads TGTGCCAGCAGGCATACAGGGGACACTGAAGCTTTCTTT. Its translation is CASRHTGDTEAFF.

The V and J genes are TRBV2 and TRBJ2-3; the D is unclear. Germline V CDR1 and CDR2: SNHLY, FYNNEI. The CDR3 spans 13 residues. V lost 5 bases and J 4 bases, leaving 10 bases between the germline ends. In DNA, the CDR3 is TGTGCCAGCAGTTTTGGCCCCGCAGATACGCAGTATTTT. Amino acids: CASSFGPADTQYF.

This clonotype was picked up one time. An end of the junction does not agree with germline; a read error may underlie this. The V gene is TRBV6-2 or TRBV6-3, the J gene TRBJ2-7; 7 positions match TRBD2. CDR3 length: 18 residues. CDR1 and CDR2 from the germline V gene are MNHEY and SVGEGT. CDR3 bases: TGTGCCAACAGTTCCAGATGGGCGGGAGCCTTGACCTCCTACGAGCAGTACTTC. Amino acids: CANSSRWAGALTSYEQYF.